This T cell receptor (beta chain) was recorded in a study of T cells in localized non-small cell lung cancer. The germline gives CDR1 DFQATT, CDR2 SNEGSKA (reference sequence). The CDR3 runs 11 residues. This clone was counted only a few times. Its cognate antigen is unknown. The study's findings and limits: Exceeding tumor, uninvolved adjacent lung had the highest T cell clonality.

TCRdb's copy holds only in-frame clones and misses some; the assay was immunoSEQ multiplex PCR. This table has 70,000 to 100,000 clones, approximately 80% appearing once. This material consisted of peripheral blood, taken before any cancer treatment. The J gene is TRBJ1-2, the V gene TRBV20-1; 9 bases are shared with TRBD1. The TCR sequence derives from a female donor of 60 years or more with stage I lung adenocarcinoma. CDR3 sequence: CRGQGVYGYTF. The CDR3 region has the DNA TGCAGGGGACAGGGTGTCTATGGCTACACCTTC.